This T cell receptor beta chain was identified during a study of blood T cell repertoires in COVID-19. On the study more broadly: The United States, Italy and Spain provided the acute and convalescent COVID-19 samples. Sample material is recorded as cDNA or gDNA derived from T cells, B-cell-depleted T cells, or PBMCs.

During active infection, Seattle patients enrolled and were then monitored through disease. Germline V gene lookup returns CDR1 MDHEN and CDR2 SYDVKM. Trimming left V 6 bases short and J 0 bases short, with 23 bases between. This CDR3 comprises 18 residues. Source study methods: Estimation of nucleated cell counts relied on the amplification of reference gene primers. Produced via immunoSEQ multiplex PCR; TCRdb's table is partial and in-frame only. The D gene and trimming were derived from the DNA, and the V and J assignments and clone size from that table. Seen here are about 210,000 clones, approximately 80% observed once, and the top ten hold about 8.3%.

The source of this sequence is a woman older than 75 with COVID-19, enrolled during active disease. The sequencing sample was made of peripheral blood. The V call is TRBV28, the J call TRBJ1-2; a possible D gene is TRBD1 (6 bases). CDR3 region: CASSQTGHKDPANYGYTF. CDR3 nucleotide sequence: TGTGCCAGCAGCCAGACAGGCCATAAAGATCCGGCTAACTATGGCTACACCTTC.